The 11 T cell receptor beta chains listed next were all sequenced from one sample in a study of T cell changes during pregnancy in multiple sclerosis. Profiled with immunoSEQ multiplex PCR; TCRdb holds only in-frame clones, not every one. Altogether 50,000 or so clones are present, roughly 92% being singletons, with the ten largest covering 0.35% to 0.45%. Sequences were derived from CD4+ T cells from peripheral blood mononuclear cells, sampled before pregnancy. Every receptor here comes from a female donor with multiple sclerosis, enrolled in a pregnancy study.

CDR3 sequence reads: CASSPIAGVTYEQYF. CDR3 DNA sequence: TGTGCCAGCTCACCAATAGCGGGGGTCACCTACGAGCAGTACTTC. The chain has TRBV18 and TRBJ2-7; TRBD2 agrees at 9 bases. This CDR3 comprises 15 residues. The V gene end was trimmed by 2 bases and the J gene end by 2 bases; junction bases not matched to a gene: 4. Germline lookup yields CDR1 KGHSH and CDR2 LQKENI.

The rearrangement links TRBV6-4 to TRBJ2-3, with D possibly being TRBD2 (6 bases). From germline, CDR1 is MRHNA and CDR2 SNTAGT. V lost 2 bases to trimming and J lost 3 bases, with 9 bases between them. The CDR3 sequence is 14 residues long. CDR3 sequence: CASSDNGRTDTQYF. The CDR3, as DNA: TGTGCCAGCAGTGACAATGGGAGGACAGATACGCAGTATTTT.

CDR3 sequence reads: CASSEVGQPHTIYF. The CDR3 DNA is TGTGCCAGCAGTGAAGTTGGACAGCCCCACACCATATATTTT. This chain links TRBV2 with TRBJ1-3, with D possibly TRBD1 on 6 matching bases. Trimming cost V 1 base and J 8 bases, with 12 bases left between them. CDR1 and CDR2 from the germline V gene are SNHLY and FYNNEI. The CDR3 loop spans 14 amino acids. The full variable domain, rest sourced from reference TRBV2 and TRBJ1-3, is EPEVTQTPSHQVTQMGQEVILRCVPISNHLYFYWYRQILGQKVEFLVSFYNNEISEKSEIFDDQFSVERPDGSNFTLKIRSTKLEDSAMYFCASSEVGQPHTIYFGEGSWLTVV.

V usage is TRBV28 and J usage is TRBJ2-7; 8 nucleotides line up with TRBD2. V was pared by 0 bases and J by 1 base, with 11 bases of the junction left unmatched. Germline V gene sequence: CDR1 MDHEN, CDR2 SYDVKM. The CDR3 covers 18 residues. Here the CDR3 DNA reads TGTGCCAGCAGTTTATGGGGAGTACGGGGGGGGTCATCCTACGAGCAGTACTTC. Amino acids: CASSLWGVRGGSSYEQYF.

The chain carries TRBV6-1 and TRBJ1-2; D remains unclear. Trimming left V 5 bases short and J 5 bases short, with 12 bases between. The germline V gene encodes CDR1 MNHNS and CDR2 SASEGT. The length of the CDR3 is 13 residues. The DNA of the CDR3 is TGTGCCAGCAGTAAGGGCGCGGGGTATGGCTACACCTTC. This codes for CASSKGAGYGYTF.

This chain connects TRBV30 to TRBJ1-5; D is uncertain. Germline loops: CDR1 GTSNPN, CDR2 SVGIG (reference sequence). The CDR3 is made up of 13 amino acids. V shed 5 bases and J shed 7 bases, with 15 bases lying between them. The CDR3 is CAWAVGGRQPQHF. CDR3 bases: TGTGCCTGGGCCGTGGGAGGGCGACAGCCCCAGCATTTT.

The V call is TRBV5-1, the J call TRBJ1-1; 8 bases line up with TRBD1. Germline V CDR1 and CDR2: SGHRS, YFSETQ. V shed 4 bases, J shed 7 bases, and the junction held 6 bases outside the gene matches. CDR3 length equals 13 residues. The CDR3 DNA reads TGCGCCAGCAGCCGAAATGGACAGGGTGAAGCTTTCTTT. Its translation is CASSRNGQGEAFF.

This clone was recorded only once. The rearrangement uses TRBV5-1 and TRBJ2-3; 12 positions agree with TRBD2. CDR3 size: 15 residues. Per the germline V gene, CDR1 is SGHRS and CDR2 is YFSETQ. After removal of 4 bases from V and 6 bases from J, the junction contained 6 bases not matched to a gene. CDR3 nucleotide sequence: TGCGCCAGCAGCATAAGACTAGCGGGAGTTGATACGCAGTATTTT. Translated: CASSIRLAGVDTQYF.

The chain recombines TRBV6-1 with TRBJ1-2, with 8 bases fitting TRBD1. CDR3 size: 14 residues. V lost 5 bases, J lost 12 bases, and 14 bases stayed unmatched. Germline lookup yields CDR1 MNHNS and CDR2 SASEGT. CDR3 nucleotide sequence: TGTGCCAGCAGTACGCCCGGGACAGGCGATATTGACACCTTC. Its translation is CASSTPGTGDIDTF.

This rearrangement joins TRBV6-6 to TRBJ1-6; the D gene is possibly TRBD1 (5 bases). Germline CDR1 is MNHNY and CDR2 is SVGAGI (reference sequence). The CDR3 is made up of 15 amino acids. Trimming pared 5 bases from V and 5 bases from J, leaving 13 bases between. CDR3 amino acids: CASSALGADNSPLHF. CDR3 nucleotide sequence: TGTGCCAGCAGTGCCCTTGGGGCCGATAATTCACCCCTCCACTTT.

The V call is TRBV30, the J call TRBJ1-3; maybe TRBD1 (5 bases). The CDR3 runs 15 residues. Trimming took off 3 bases at V and 0 bases at J, with 12 bases between the two ends. Germline CDR1 is GTSNPN and CDR2 is SVGIG (reference sequence). CDR3 amino acids: CAWSWGRSSGNTIYF. The CDR3 DNA reads as TGTGCCTGGAGCTGGGGGAGGTCCTCTGGAAACACCATATATTTT.